A selection of T cell receptor beta chains follows, all from one sample in a study of T cells in localized non-small cell lung cancer. Only in-frame clones appear in the TCRdb table, and some are missing; sequencing was by immunoSEQ multiplex PCR. The sample shows about 33,000 clones, under 90% of them seen only once. Sequenced here: peripheral blood, sampled before any cancer treatment. The source is a male donor aged 60 or over with stage III lung adenocarcinoma. CDR3s include the opening cysteine and the closing phenylalanine or tryptophan. D genes are given only for firm matches. The size field is filled for only some rows; it gives once, few, many or a size class.

d_gene,abundance,j_gene,v_gene,CDR3nt,CDR3aa
.,.,TRBJ2-5,TRBV25-1,TGTGCCAGCAGAAAACAGGGAGGAATCGAAGAGACCCAGTACTTC,CASRKQGGIEETQYF
TRBD1,.,TRBJ2-2,TRBV4-1,TGCGCCAGCAGACTGGGACAGGAGGGCGGGGAGCTGTTTTTT,CASRLGQEGGELFF
TRBD1,.,TRBJ1-1,TRBV4-1,TGCGCCAGCAGCCAAGGGACAGGGACGGGTTGGACTGAAGCTTTCTTT,CASSQGTGTGWTEAFF
.,.,TRBJ2-5,TRBV6-6,TGTGCCAGCACTATAGTCTTTGGTCAGGAGACCCAGTACTTC,CASTIVFGQETQYF
.,.,TRBJ1-3,TRBV5-6,TGTGCCAGCAGCTTGGAGCGTGGGAGGACCGGAAACACCATATATTTT,CASSLERGRTGNTIYF
TRBD1,.,TRBJ1-1,TRBV5-1,TGCGCCAGCGTACGGGACAGGGGCTCTGAAGCTTTCTTT,CASVRDRGSEAFF
.,once,TRBJ2-6,TRBV10-3,TGTGCCATCAGTGAGAGCCACCCTGGGGCCAACGTCCTGACTTTC,CAISESHPGANVLTF
.,.,TRBJ1-5,TRBV9,TGTGCCAGCAGCGCCGATGGGGGCGGCAATCAGCCCCAGCATTTT,CASSADGGGNQPQHF
TRBD1,.,TRBJ2-7,TRBV7-3,TGTGCCAGCAGCTTATTTGGGACAGGAGGCGACGAGCAGTACTTC,CASSLFGTGGDEQYF
.,.,TRBJ2-1,TRBV19,TGTGCCAGTAGTATAGTACGGAGCGGGTCCTACAATGAGCAGTTCTTC,CASSIVRSGSYNEQFF
TRBD1,.,TRBJ2-6,TRBV18,TGTGCCAGCTCCCCCCCCACAGGGGGCCAGATGAGTGGGGCCAACGTCCTGACTTTC,CASSPPTGGQMSGANVLTF
TRBD1,.,TRBJ2-1,TRBV11-2,TGTGCCAGCAGCCGCTGGCCGACGGACAGGGTTTCCCATGAGCAGTTCTTC,CASSRWPTDRVSHEQFF
TRBD1,.,TRBJ1-5,TRBV5-8,TGTGCCAGCAGCTTGTACTATAACAGGGGGCGCAGTCAGCCCCAGCATTTT,CASSLYYNRGRSQPQHF
TRBD1,.,TRBJ2-2,TRBV5-6,TGTGCCAGCAGTACGGTCGACAGGGCCACCGGGGAGCTGTTTTTT,CASSTVDRATGELFF
.,once,TRBJ2-5,TRBV5-4,TGTGCCAGCAGCCCTTTTGCGGGGGCGCAAGAGACCCAGTACTTC,CASSPFAGAQETQYF
.,.,TRBJ2-4,TRBV6-6,TGTGCCAGCAGTTACCAGGGGCGAGGCATTCAGTACTTC,CASSYQGRGIQYF
.,.,TRBJ2-7,TRBV7-8,TGTGCCAGCAGCTTAGGGGGGCAGGTCTACGAGCAGTACTTC,CASSLGGQVYEQYF
.,.,TRBJ2-3,TRBV28,TGTGCCAGCAGGACCACCTCCACAGATACGCAGTATTTT,CASRTTSTDTQYF
.,.,TRBJ1-2,TRBV5-1,TGCGCCAGCAGTCCCGGGGCTGGCTACACCTTC,CASSPGAGYTF
.,.,TRBJ2-3,TRBV11-3,TGTGCCAGCAGCCGGGCTCGGACGGCTCTAGGCACAGATACGCAGTATTTT,CASSRARTALGTDTQYF
TRBD2,.,TRBJ2-7,TRBV6-6,TGTGCCAGCAGCAAATTGAAAGCGGGAGGGCGGGGCGAGCAGTACTTC,CASSKLKAGGRGEQYF
TRBD1,.,TRBJ1-5,TRBV18,TGTGCCAGCTCACCGGACAGGGGTCAGCCCCAGCATTTT,CASSPDRGQPQHF
.,.,TRBJ2-5,TRBV9,TGTGCCAGCAGCGTAGCTGGGGCGGGATCCCAAGAGACCCAGTACTTC,CASSVAGAGSQETQYF
.,once,TRBJ1-2,TRBV7-8,TGTGCCAGCAGCTGGGCTAGTAGAGGCTATGGCTACACCTTC,CASSWASRGYGYTF
.,.,TRBJ1-2,TRBV27,TGTGCCAGCAGTTACGGCCGGACGGGACACAACTATGGCTACACCTTC,CASSYGRTGHNYGYTF
.,once,TRBJ2-1,TRBV11-2,TGTGCCAGCAGCCCTTTGGGCAGGGCTGATGAGCAGTTCTTC,CASSPLGRADEQFF
.,.,TRBJ2-2,TRBV27,TGTGCCAGCACGCTAAGCGGCTGGGGGGCGAACACCGGGGAGCTGTTTTTT,CASTLSGWGANTGELFF
.,few,TRBJ1-6,TRBV6-5,TGTGCCAGCAGTTTCGGGGGCAGGGGTATTGATTCACCCCTCCACTTT,CASSFGGRGIDSPLHF
.,.,TRBJ1-6,TRBV11-2,TGTGCCAGCAGCTTAGTCAGCGGAGGGAATTCACCCCTCCACTTT,CASSLVSGGNSPLHF
.,.,TRBJ1-2,TRBV5-1,TGCGCCAGCAGCTTGGACGATGGGGGCTACACCTTC,CASSLDDGGYTF
.,.,TRBJ2-1,TRBV2,TGTGCCAGCAGTCTCGAGACTACTTACGGCTCCTACAATGAGCAGTTCTTC,CASSLETTYGSYNEQFF
.,.,TRBJ1-1,TRBV2,TGTGCCAGCAGTGAGTATCCGATGAACACTGAAGCTTTCTTT,CASSEYPMNTEAFF
.,.,TRBJ2-1,TRBV30,TGTGCCTGGTGGTCGGCAGGGGTGTCCTACAATGAGCAGTTCTTC,CAWWSAGVSYNEQFF
.,few,TRBJ1-2,TRBV18,TGTGCCAGCTCACCAGGGTGGCGGTTCTATGGCTACACCTTC,CASSPGWRFYGYTF
.,.,TRBJ2-5,TRBV9,TGTGCCAGCAGCGTAGGGGTGGGCACCCTGAACCAAGAGACCCAGTACTTC,CASSVGVGTLNQETQYF
.,.,TRBJ2-7,TRBV7-6,TGTGCCAGCAGCTCTCAAGAAAGCTCCTACGAGCAGTACTTC,CASSSQESSYEQYF
.,.,TRBJ1-4,TRBV5-8,TGTGCCAGCAGCGGGGGGCAGGCGGATGAAAAACTGTTTTTT,CASSGGQADEKLFF
.,.,TRBJ1-2,TRBV6-4,TGTGCCAGCAGTGAGGGGGATGGACCCTATGGCTACACCTTC,CASSEGDGPYGYTF
.,.,TRBJ2-1,TRBV11-2,TGTGCCAGCAGCTTCAGTATGAGCAATGAGCAGTTCTTC,CASSFSMSNEQFF
.,.,TRBJ2-1,TRBV7-3,TGTGCCAGCAGCTTCGGGCAGGGGTACAATGAGCAGTTCTTC,CASSFGQGYNEQFF
.,once,TRBJ2-3,TRBV25-1,TGTGCCAGCAGTGAAACGCGACTAGGAAAGCAGTATTTT,CASSETRLGKQYF
.,.,TRBJ1-1,TRBV6-1,TGTGCCAGCAGTAGACCCGGGATTGGGAACACTGAAGCTTTCTTT,CASSRPGIGNTEAFF